This TCR beta chain appears in the sequencing data of a study of T cell responses to AZD1222 COVID-19 vaccine. Germline V gives CDR1 SGHAT, CDR2 FQNNGV. With 1 base removed from V and 4 bases from J, the gap between germline ends came to 6 bases. The CDR3 contains 13 residues. The method was immunoSEQ multiplex PCR; TCRdb's version includes in-frame clones alone and lacks a portion of them. The data contain 20,000 to 25,000 clones, roughly 80% of them singletons. On this clone: Antigen specificity is unknown.

Study-wide points: Spike-wide vaccine-associated CD4 TCRs dominated at 160-218 and 743-854. The breadth and depth of Spike-specific TCRs increased once two AZD1222 doses had been given. Donors were chiefly white British, with a greater number of females, and clonal diversity was perhaps underestimated.

The sequenced sample was peripheral blood, obtained on day 0 of AZD1222 vaccination. This receptor was obtained from an adult in good health. The chain has TRBV11-2 and TRBJ2-3; tentatively, D is TRBD2 (5 bases). DNA of the CDR3: TGTGCCAGCAGCTTAGTCGGGGCAGATACGCAGTATTTT. Protein product: CASSLVGADTQYF. Together with reference TRBV11-2 and TRBJ2-3, the CDR3 gives the full variable domain: EAGVAQSPRYKIIEKRQSVAFWCNPISGHATLYWYQQILGQGPKLLIQFQNNGVVDDSQLPKDRFSAERLKGVDSTLKIQPAKLEDSAVYLCASSLVGADTQYFGPGTRLTVL.